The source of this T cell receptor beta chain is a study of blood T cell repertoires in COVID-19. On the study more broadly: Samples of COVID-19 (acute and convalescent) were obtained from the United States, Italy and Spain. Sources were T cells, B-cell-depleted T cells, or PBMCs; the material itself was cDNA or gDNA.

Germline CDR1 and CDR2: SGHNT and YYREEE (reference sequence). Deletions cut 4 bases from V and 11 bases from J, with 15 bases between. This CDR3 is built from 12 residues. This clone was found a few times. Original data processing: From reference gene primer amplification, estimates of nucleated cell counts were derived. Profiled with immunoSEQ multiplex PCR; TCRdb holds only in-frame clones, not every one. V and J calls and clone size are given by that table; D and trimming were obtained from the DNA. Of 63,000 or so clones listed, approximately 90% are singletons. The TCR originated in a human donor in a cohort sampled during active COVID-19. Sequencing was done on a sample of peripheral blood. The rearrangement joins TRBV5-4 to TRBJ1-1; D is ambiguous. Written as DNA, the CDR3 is TGTGCCAGCAGCCCCCGGGAGGGAAGGGCTTTCTTT. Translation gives CASSPREGRAFF.